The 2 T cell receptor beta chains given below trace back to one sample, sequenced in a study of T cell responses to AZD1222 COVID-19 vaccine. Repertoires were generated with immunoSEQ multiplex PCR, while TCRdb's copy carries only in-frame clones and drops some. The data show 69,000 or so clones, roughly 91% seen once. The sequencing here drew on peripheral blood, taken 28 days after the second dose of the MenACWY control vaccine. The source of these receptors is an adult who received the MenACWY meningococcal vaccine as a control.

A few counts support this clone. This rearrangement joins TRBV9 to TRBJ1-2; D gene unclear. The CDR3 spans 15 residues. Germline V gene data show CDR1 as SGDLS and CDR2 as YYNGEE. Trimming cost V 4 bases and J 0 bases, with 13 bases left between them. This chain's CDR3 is CASSSSGRSNYGYTF. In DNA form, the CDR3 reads TGTGCCAGCAGCTCCTCGGGGAGGTCTAACTATGGCTACACCTTC.

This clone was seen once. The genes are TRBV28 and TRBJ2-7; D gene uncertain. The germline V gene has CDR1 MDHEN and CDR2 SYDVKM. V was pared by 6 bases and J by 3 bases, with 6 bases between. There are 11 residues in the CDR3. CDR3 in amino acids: CASSHFYEQYF. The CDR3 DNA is TGTGCCAGCAGCCATTTCTACGAGCAGTACTTC.